The sequence of this TCR beta chain was determined in a study of CD8+ T cells in alopecia areata. General study findings and limits: Greater clonality was observed in lesional scalp samples, especially alopecia totalis/universalis, versus normal scalp.

Treatment meaning: oral pan-JAK inhibitor, 5-10 mg twice daily. The V and J ends lost 7 bases and 3 bases respectively, with 13 bases between them. CDR1 LGHNT and CDR2 FRNRAP come from the germline V gene. CDR3 length equals 14 residues. This clone was counted between two and nine times. The target antigen is unknown. Reverse transcribed after extraction, RNA yielded cDNA as the sequencing template. TCRdb keeps only in-frame clones here, not all; method: immunoSEQ multiplex PCR. The data show approximately 280,000 clones, 55% to 70% seen once. Sequencing used CD4+ T cells sorted from blood, obtained at week 24, from a patient treated with tofacitinib. J is TRBJ1-3 and V is TRBV12-5; D call uncertain. This clonotype was obtained from a human donor with alopecia areata. The CDR3, as DNA: TGTGCTAGTGCGTCAGCCAACCTTGGAAACACCATATATTTT. Amino acids: CASASANLGNTIYF.